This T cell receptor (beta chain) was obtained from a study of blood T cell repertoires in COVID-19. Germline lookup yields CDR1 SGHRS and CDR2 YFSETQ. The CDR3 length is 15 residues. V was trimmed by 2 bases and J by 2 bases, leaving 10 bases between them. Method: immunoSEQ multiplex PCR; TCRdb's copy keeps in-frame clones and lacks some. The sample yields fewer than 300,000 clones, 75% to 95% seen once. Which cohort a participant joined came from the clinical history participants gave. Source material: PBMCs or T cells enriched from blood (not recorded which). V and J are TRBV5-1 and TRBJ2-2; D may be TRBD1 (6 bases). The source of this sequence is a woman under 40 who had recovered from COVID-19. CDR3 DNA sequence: TGCGCCAGCAGCTTAACAGGGATTAACACCGGGGAGCTGTTTTTT. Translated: CASSLTGINTGELFF.